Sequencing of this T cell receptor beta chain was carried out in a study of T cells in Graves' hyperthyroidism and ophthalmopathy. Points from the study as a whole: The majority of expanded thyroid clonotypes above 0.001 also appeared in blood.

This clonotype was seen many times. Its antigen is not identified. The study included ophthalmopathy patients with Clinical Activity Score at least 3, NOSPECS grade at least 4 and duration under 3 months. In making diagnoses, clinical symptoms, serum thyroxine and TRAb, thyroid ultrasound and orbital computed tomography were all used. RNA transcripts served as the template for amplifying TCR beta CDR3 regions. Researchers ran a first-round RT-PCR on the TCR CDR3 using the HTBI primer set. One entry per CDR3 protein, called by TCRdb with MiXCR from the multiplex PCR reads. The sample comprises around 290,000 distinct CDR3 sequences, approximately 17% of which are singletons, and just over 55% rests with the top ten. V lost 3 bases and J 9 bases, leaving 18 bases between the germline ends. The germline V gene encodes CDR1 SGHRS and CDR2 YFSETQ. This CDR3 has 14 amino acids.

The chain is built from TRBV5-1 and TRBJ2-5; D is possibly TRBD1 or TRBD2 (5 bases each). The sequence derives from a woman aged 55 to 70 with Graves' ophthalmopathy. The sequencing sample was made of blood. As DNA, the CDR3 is TGCGCCAGCAGCTCCGGACTGGGAGTGGGGGCCCAGTACTTC. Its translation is CASSSGLGVGAQYF.